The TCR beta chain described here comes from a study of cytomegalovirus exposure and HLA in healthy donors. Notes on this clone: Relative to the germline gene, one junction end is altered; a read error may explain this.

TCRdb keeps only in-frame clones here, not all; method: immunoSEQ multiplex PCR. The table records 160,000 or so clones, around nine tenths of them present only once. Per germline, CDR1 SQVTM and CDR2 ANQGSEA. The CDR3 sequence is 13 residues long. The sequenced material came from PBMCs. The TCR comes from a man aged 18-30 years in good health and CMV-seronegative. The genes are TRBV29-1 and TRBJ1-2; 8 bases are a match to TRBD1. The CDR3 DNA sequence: TGCAGCGTTGCGTCGACAGGGGTTTATTTCGGGATCTTC. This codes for CSVASTGVYFGIF.